The entry below gives a single TCR beta chain sequence along with its context. No cognate antigen has been identified for it. The input lacks base qualities; no much larger clone sits a single base away. Preparation of the library involved the immunoSEQ multiplex PCR assay. TCRdb stores this immuneACCESS table with in-frame sequences only. Part of the clones is absent; in the studies checked, under half of the shortfall reflects unresolved V genes, and no reason is known for the rest. Counted in this sample were roughly 140,000 clones; approximately 93% of them appeared once. The ten largest clones take up around 2.2% of the sample. This sample was included in a study of control samples from healthy donors and cancer patients (dated by TCRdb to the early 2020s). From the cysteine through the phenylalanine, the CDR3 covers 12 amino acids. This entry keeps only the CDR3 DNA: 36 bases, framed from base 1. Looking up the germline V gene (reference sequence) yields CDR1 GTSNPN and CDR2 SVGIG. V drops 2 bases and J drops 7 bases, leaving 9 bases in between.

The chain couples TRBV30 to TRBJ1-3; no D segment can be confidently identified. The sample was blood. The sequence was collected from a man aged 50-60 years in good health. The CDR3 region has the sequence CAWSPPSNTIYF. The DNA sequence is given as TGTGCCTGGAGTCCCCCGTCGAACACCATATATTTT.